This T cell receptor beta chain was profiled in a study of shared clonotypes between healthy human individuals. The material for each subset, its genomic DNA, was split evenly across several immunoSEQ plates. Sequencing used immunoSEQ multiplex PCR; TCRdb keeps in-frame clones, though not all of them. Of about half a million clones listed, about 72% are singletons. Sequenced: PBMCs. This TCR was recovered from a woman aged 35 to 49 in good health. Some clones in this sample may be carry-over from other donors' samples.

The CDR3 sequence is CASSLAPQKNTEAFF. In nucleotides, the CDR3 is TGTGCCAGCAGCTTAGCCCCACAGAAGAACACTGAAGCTTTCTTT. The V call is TRBV7-9, the J call TRBJ1-1; D remains unclear. The germline V gene encodes CDR1 SEHNR and CDR2 FQNEAQ (reference sequence). The ends were cut back, 0 bases at V and 1 base at J, with 9 bases in the middle. The CDR3 sequence is 15 residues long.